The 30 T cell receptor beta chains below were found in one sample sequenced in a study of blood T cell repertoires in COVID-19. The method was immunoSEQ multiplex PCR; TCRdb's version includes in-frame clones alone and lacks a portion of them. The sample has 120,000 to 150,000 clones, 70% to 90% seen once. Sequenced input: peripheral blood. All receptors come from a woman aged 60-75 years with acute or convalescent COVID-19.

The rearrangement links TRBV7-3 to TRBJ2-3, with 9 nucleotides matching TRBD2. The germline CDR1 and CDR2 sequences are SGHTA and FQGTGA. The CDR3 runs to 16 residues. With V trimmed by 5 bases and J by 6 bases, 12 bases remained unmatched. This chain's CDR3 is CASSPLPGLAPDTQYF. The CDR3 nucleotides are TGTGCCAGCAGCCCCTTACCGGGACTAGCCCCCGATACGCAGTATTTT.

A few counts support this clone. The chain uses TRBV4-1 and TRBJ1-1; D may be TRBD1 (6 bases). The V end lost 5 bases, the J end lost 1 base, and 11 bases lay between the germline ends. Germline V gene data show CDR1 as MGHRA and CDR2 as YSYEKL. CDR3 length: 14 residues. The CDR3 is CASSYRTENTEAFF. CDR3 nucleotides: TGCGCCAGCAGCTACCGGACAGAGAACACTGAAGCTTTCTTT.

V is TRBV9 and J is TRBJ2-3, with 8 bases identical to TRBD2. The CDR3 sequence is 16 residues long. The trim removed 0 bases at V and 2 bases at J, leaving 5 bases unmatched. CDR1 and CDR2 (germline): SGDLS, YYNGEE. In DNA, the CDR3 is TGTGCCAGCAGCGTAGACGCGGGGGGACACACAGATACGCAGTATTTT. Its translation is CASSVDAGGHTDTQYF.

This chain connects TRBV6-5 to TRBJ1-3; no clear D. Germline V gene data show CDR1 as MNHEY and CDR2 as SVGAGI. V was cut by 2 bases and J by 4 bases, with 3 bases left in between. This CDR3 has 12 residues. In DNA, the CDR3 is TGTGCCAGCAGTTACCCGGGAAACACCATATATTTT. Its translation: CASSYPGNTIYF.

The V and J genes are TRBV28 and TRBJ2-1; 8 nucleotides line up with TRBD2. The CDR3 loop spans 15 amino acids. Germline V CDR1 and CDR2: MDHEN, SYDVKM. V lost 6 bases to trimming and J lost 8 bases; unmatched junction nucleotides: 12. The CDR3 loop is CASRLIGTSVDEQFF. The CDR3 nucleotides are TGTGCCAGCAGACTAATAGGGACTAGTGTCGATGAGCAGTTCTTC.

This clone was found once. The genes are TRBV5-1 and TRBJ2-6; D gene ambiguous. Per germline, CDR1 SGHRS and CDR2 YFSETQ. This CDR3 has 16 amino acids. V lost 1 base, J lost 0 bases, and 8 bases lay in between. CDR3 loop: CASSLSQSSGANVLTF. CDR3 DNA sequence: TGCGCCAGCAGCTTGTCACAGTCCTCTGGGGCCAACGTCCTGACTTTC. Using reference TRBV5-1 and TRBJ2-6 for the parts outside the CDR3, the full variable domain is KAGVTQTPRYLIKTRGQQVTLSCSPISGHRSVSWYQQTPGQGLQFLFEYFSETQRNKGNFPGRFSGRQFSNSRSEMNVSTLELGDSALYLCASSLSQSSGANVLTFGAGSRLTVL.

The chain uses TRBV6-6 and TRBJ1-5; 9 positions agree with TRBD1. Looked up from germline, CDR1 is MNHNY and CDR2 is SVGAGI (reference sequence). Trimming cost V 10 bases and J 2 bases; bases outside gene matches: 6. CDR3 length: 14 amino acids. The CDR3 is CATYGDRGNQPQHF. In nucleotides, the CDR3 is TGTGCCACCTATGGGGACAGGGGCAATCAGCCCCAGCATTTT.

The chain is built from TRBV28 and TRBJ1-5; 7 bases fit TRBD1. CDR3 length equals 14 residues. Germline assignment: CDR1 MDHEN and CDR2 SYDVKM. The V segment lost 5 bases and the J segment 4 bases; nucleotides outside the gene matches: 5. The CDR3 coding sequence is TGTGCCAGCAGTCTATTACAGGGGAATCAGCCCCAGCATTTT. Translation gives CASSLLQGNQPQHF.

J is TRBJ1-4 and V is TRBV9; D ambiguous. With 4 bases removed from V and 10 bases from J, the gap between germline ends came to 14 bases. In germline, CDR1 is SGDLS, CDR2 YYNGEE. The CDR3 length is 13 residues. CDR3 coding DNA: TGTGCCAGCAGCTCCGGACTGGGTGGAAAACTGTTTTTT. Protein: CASSSGLGGKLFF. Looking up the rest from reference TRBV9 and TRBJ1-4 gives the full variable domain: DSGVTQTPKHLITATGQRVTLRCSPRSGDLSVYWYQQSLDQGLQFLIQYYNGEERAKGNILERFSAQQFPDLHSELNLSSLELGDSALYFCASSSGLGGKLFFGSGTQLSVL.

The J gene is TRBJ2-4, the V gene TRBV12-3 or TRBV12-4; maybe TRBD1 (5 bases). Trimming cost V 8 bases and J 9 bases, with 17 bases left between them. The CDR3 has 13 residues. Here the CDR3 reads CASCQGRVSIQYF. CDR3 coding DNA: TGTGCCAGCTGTCAGGGCAGGGTGAGCATTCAGTACTTC.

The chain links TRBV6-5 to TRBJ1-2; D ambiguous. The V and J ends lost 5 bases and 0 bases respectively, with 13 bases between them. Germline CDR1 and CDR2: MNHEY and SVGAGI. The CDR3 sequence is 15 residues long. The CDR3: CASSSYEGSNYGYTF. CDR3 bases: TGTGCCAGCAGTAGTTATGAGGGATCTAACTATGGCTACACCTTC.

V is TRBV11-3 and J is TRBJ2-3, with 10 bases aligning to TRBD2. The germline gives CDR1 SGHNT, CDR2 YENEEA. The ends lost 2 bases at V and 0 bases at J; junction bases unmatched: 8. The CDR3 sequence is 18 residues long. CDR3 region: CASSLRSSGGPSTDTQYF. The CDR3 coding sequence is TGTGCCAGCAGCTTAAGATCTAGCGGGGGCCCGAGCACAGATACGCAGTATTTT.

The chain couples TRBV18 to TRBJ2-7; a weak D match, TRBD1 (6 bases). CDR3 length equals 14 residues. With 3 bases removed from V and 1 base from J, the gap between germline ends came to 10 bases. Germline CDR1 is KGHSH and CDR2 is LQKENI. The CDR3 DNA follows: TGTGCCAGCTCACCGGTCACAGGGTCCTACGAGCAGTACTTC. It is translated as CASSPVTGSYEQYF.

The CDR3 here is CASSKGPAGGTDTQYF. The CDR3 DNA follows: TGTGCCAGCAGCAAAGGGCCAGCGGGGGGCACAGATACGCAGTATTTT. The genes are TRBV21-1 and TRBJ2-3; no DNA check was done on the table's D call, TRBD2. TRBV21-1 is a known pseudogene. The CDR3 contains 16 residues.

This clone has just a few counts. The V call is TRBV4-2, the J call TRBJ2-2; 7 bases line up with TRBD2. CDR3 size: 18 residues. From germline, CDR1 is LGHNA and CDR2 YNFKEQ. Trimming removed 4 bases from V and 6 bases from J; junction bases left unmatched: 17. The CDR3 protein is CASSLPASGTPRAGELFF. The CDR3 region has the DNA TGTGCCAGCAGCCTCCCGGCCAGCGGGACCCCGAGGGCCGGGGAGCTGTTTTTT.

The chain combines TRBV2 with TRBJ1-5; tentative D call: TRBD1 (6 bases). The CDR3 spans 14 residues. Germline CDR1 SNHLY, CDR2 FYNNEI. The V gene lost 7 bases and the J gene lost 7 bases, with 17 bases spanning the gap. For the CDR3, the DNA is TGTGCCAGCAAAGGGGGTCGGAGCTTCCAGCCCCAGCATTTT. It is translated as CASKGGRSFQPQHF.

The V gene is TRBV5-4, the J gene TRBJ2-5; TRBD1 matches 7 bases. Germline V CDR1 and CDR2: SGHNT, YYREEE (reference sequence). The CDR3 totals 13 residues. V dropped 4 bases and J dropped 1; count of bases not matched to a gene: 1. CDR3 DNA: TGTGCCAGCAGCCGGGACAGCCAAGAGACCCAGTACTTC. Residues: CASSRDSQETQYF.

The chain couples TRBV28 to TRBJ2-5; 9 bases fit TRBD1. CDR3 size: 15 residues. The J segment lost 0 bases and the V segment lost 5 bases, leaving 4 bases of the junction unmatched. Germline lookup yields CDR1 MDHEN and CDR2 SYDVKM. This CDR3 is CASSADRGYQETQYF. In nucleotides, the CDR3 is TGTGCCAGCAGTGCCGACAGGGGGTACCAAGAGACCCAGTACTTC.

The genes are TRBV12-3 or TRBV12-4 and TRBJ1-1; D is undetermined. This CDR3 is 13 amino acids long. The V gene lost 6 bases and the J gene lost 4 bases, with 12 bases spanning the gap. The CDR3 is CASSLGGFTEAFF. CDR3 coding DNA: TGTGCCAGCAGCCTAGGTGGGTTCACTGAAGCTTTCTTT.

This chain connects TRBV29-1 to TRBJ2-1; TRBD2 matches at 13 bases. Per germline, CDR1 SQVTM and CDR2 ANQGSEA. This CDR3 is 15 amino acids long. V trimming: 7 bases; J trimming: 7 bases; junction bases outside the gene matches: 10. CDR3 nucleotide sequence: TGCAGCGGCCCCACTAGCGGGGGGGCCGAAAATGAGCAGTTCTTC. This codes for CSGPTSGGAENEQFF.

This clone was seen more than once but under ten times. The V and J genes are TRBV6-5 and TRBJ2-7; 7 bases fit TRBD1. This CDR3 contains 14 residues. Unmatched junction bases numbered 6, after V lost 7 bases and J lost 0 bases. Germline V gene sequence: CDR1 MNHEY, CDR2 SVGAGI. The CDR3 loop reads CASTWAGGSYEQYF. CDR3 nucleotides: TGTGCCAGCACATGGGCAGGGGGCTCCTACGAGCAGTACTTC.

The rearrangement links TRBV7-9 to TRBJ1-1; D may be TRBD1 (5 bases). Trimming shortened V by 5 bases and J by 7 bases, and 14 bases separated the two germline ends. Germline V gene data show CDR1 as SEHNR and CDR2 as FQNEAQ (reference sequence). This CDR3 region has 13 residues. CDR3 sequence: CASSPEFRGEAFF. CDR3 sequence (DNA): TGTGCCAGCAGCCCGGAGTTTAGGGGTGAAGCTTTCTTT.

CDR3 sequence reads: CARSSRDRVHEQYF. Here the CDR3 DNA reads TGTGCCAGAAGCTCCCGGGACAGGGTGCACGAGCAGTACTTC. The chain employs TRBV7-5 and TRBJ2-7; the tabulated D call, TRBD1, remains unverified against the DNA. TRBV7-5 is a documented pseudogene. This CDR3 region has 14 residues.

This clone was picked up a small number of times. CDR3 residues: CASSQDPGADNEQFF. The CDR3 DNA is TGCGCCAGCAGCCAAGATCCAGGGGCGGACAATGAGCAGTTCTTC. The rearrangement uses TRBV4-1 and TRBJ2-1; D might be TRBD1 (6 bases). The V and J ends lost 0 bases and 5 bases respectively, with 11 bases between them. This CDR3 spans 15 amino acids. In germline, CDR1 is MGHRA, CDR2 YSYEKL.

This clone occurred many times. The CDR3 region has the DNA TGTGCCAGCCTTCGGGTCACTGAAGCTTTCTTT. It specifies CASLRVTEAFF. The chain joins TRBV6-5 to TRBJ1-1; unclear D gene. Germline V gene sequence: CDR1 MNHEY, CDR2 SVGAGI. The V end lost 8 bases, the J end lost 4 bases, and 8 bases lay between the germline ends. This CDR3 spans 11 amino acids.

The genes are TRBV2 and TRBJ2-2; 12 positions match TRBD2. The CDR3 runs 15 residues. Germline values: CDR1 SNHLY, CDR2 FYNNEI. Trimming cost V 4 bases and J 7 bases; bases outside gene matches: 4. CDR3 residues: CASSGTSGAGGELFF. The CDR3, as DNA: TGTGCCAGCAGTGGGACTAGCGGGGCTGGCGGGGAGCTGTTTTTT.

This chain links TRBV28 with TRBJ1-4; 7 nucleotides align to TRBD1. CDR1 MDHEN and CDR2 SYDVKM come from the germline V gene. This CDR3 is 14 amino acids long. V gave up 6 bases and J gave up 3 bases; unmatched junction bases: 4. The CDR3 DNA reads TGTGCCAGCAGCCTTACAGGGGCTAATGAAAAACTGTTTTTT. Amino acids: CASSLTGANEKLFF. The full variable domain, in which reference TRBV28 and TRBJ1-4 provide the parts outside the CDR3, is DVKVTQSSRYLVKRTGEKVFLECVQDMDHENMFWYRQDPGLGLRLIYFSYDVKMKEKGDIPEGYSVSREKKERFSLILESASTNQTSMYLCASSLTGANEKLFFGSGTQLSVL.

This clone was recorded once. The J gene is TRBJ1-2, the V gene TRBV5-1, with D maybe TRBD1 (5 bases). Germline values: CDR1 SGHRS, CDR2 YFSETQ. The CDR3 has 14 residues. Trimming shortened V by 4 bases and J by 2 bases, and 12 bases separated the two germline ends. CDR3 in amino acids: CASSPTTENYGYTF. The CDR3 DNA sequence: TGCGCCAGCAGCCCAACGACAGAAAACTATGGCTACACCTTC.

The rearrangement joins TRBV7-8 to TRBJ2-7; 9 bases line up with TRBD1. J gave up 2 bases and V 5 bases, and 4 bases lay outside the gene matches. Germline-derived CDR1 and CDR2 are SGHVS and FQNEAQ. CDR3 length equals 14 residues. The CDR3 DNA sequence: TGTGCCAGCAGCCCCGGGACAGGGCCCTACGAGCAGTACTTC. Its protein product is CASSPGTGPYEQYF.

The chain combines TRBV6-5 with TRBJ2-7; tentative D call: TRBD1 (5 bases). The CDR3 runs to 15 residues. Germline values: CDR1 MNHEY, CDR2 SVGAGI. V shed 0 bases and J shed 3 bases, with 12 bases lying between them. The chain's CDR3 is CASSYSINRNYEQYF. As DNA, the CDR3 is TGTGCCAGCAGTTACTCGATTAACAGGAACTACGAGCAGTACTTC.